The source of this TCR beta chain is a study of T cells after yellow fever vaccination. This clonotype appeared many times. Each CDR3 protein gets one entry after TCRdb re-called the 5' RACE reads with MiXCR. Among about 160,000 distinct CDR3 sequences, approximately 6.8% were seen once, and the ten largest hold more than 2.5%. CDR3 length equals 15 residues. The germline V gene has CDR1 SGHRS and CDR2 YFSETQ. V shed 0 bases and J shed 5 bases, with 11 bases lying between them. This receptor was taken from a young man who received the YFV17D yellow fever vaccine. The V gene is TRBV5-1, the J gene TRBJ2-2; possibly TRBD2 for D (6 bases). Sequenced here: CD4+ T cells sorted from PBMCs, sampled 4 to 5 days after the first yellow fever vaccination. In DNA form, the CDR3 reads TGCGCCAGCAGCTTGGCCTCCGCGGGGACCGGGGAGCTGTTTTTT. Its protein is CASSLASAGTGELFF.